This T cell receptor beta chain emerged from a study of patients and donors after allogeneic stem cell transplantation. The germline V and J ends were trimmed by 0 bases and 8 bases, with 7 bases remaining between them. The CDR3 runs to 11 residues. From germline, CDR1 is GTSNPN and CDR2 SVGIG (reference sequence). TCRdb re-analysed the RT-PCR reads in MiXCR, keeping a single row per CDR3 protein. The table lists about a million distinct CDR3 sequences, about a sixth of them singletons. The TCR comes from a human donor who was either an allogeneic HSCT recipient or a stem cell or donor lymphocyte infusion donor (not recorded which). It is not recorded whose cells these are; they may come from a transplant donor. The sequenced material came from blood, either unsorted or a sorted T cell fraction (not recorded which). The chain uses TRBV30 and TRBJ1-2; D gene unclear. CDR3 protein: CAWSVIDGYTF. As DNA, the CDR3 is TGTGCCTGGAGTGTGATAGACGGCTACACCTTC.